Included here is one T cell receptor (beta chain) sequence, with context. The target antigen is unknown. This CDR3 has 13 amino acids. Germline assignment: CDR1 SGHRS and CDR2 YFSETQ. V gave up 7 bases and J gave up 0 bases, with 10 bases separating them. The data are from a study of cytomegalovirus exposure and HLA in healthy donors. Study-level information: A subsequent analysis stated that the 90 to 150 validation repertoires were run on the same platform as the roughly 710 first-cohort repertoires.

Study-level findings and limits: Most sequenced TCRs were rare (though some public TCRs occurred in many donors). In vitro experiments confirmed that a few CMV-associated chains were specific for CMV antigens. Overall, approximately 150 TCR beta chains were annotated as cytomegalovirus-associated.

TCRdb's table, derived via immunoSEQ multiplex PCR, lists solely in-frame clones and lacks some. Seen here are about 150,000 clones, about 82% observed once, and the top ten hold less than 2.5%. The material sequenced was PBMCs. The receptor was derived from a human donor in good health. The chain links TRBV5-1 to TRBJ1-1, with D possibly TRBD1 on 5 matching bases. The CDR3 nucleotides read TGCGCCAGCGCCGGGACTTTGAACACTGAAGCTTTCTTT. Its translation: CASAGTLNTEAFF.